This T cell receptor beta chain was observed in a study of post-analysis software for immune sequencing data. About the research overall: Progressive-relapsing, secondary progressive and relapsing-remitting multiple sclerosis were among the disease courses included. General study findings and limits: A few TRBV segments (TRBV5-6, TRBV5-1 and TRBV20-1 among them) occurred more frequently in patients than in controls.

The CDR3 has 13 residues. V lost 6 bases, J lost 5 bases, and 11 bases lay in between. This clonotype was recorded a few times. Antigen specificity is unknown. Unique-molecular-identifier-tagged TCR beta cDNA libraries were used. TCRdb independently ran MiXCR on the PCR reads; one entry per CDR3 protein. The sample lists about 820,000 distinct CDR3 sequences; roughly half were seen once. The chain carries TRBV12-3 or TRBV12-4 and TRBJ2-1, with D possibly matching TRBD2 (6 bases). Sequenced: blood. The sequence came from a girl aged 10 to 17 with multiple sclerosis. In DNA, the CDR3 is TGTGCCAGCAGGCGGGACGGAGACAATGAGCAGTTCTTC. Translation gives CASRRDGDNEQFF.